Listed below are T cell receptor beta chains from one sample, sequenced in a study of blood T cell repertoires in COVID-19. Repertoires were generated with immunoSEQ multiplex PCR, while TCRdb's copy carries only in-frame clones and drops some. The repertoire has roughly 61,000 clones, 73% of them found once; the top ten carry about 15%. The sample comprised peripheral blood. These receptors all come from a woman aged 70-85 years with acute or convalescent COVID-19. Both conserved end residues are trimmed from each CDR3. Fields, in order: CDR3 length, J gene, V gene, CDR3 protein.

CDR3 length: 13
J gene: TRBJ1-4
V gene: TRBV5-1
CDR3 protein: ASSSQQGLGEKLF

CDR3 length: 13
J gene: TRBJ1-2
V gene: TRBV4-2
CDR3 protein: ASSQGTKVNYGYT

CDR3 length: 13
J gene: TRBJ1-3
V gene: TRBV30
CDR3 protein: AWSNRGVSGNTIY

CDR3 length: 15
J gene: TRBJ2-1
V gene: TRBV11-2
CDR3 protein: ASSSRAGTGGYNEQF

CDR3 length: 15
J gene: TRBJ1-2
V gene: TRBV5-6
CDR3 protein: ASSSRYRDIRNYGYT

CDR3 length: 17
J gene: TRBJ2-3
V gene: TRBV5-4
CDR3 protein: ASSWAGGRLAGYTDTQY

CDR3 length: 14
J gene: TRBJ1-1
V gene: TRBV21-1
CDR3 protein: ASSKLPDRNTCEAF

CDR3 length: 14
J gene: TRBJ1-2
V gene: TRBV27
CDR3 protein: ASGAMSKGQGKGYT

CDR3 length: 13
J gene: TRBJ2-1
V gene: TRBV5-1
CDR3 protein: ASSLELAGGTEQF

CDR3 length: 11
J gene: TRBJ1-2
V gene: TRBV10-3
CDR3 protein: AISESTLYGYT

CDR3 length: 15
J gene: TRBJ2-1
V gene: TRBV5-5
CDR3 protein: ASSRMGETGGYNEQF

CDR3 length: 14
J gene: TRBJ1-3
V gene: TRBV5-1
CDR3 protein: ASSLKSVQLGNTIY

CDR3 length: 12
J gene: TRBJ1-2
V gene: TRBV5-1
CDR3 protein: ASSLGDSNYGYT

CDR3 length: 12
J gene: TRBJ2-3
V gene: TRBV10-2
CDR3 protein: ASSESLAIDTQY

CDR3 length: 11
J gene: TRBJ1-1
V gene: TRBV7-3
CDR3 protein: ASSLYMNTEAF

CDR3 length: 13
J gene: TRBJ2-5
V gene: TRBV30
CDR3 protein: AWSVRGFLGETQY

CDR3 length: 12
J gene: TRBJ2-5
V gene: TRBV3-1/TRBV3-2
CDR3 protein: ASSRKRGGETQY

CDR3 length: 15
J gene: TRBJ2-5
V gene: TRBV5-4
CDR3 protein: ASSGGISGGARGTQY

CDR3 length: 14
J gene: TRBJ2-7
V gene: TRBV7-9
CDR3 protein: ASSQPLRQGTYEQY

CDR3 length: 10
J gene: TRBJ2-1
V gene: TRBV5-1
CDR3 protein: ASSLTGGKQF

CDR3 length: 15
J gene: TRBJ2-7
V gene: TRBV15
CDR3 protein: ATSVERLAGGPYEQY

CDR3 length: 14
J gene: TRBJ2-2
V gene: TRBV5-1
CDR3 protein: ASSLLVGASGGELF

CDR3 length: 14
J gene: TRBJ2-2
V gene: TRBV27
CDR3 protein: ASSYIVRTNTGELF

CDR3 length: 11
J gene: TRBJ2-7
V gene: TRBV7-3
CDR3 protein: ASSLTVDTSRD

CDR3 length: 13
J gene: TRBJ1-5
V gene: TRBV7-2
CDR3 protein: ASSRGLLSNQPQH

CDR3 length: 13
J gene: TRBJ2-1
V gene: TRBV7-3
CDR3 protein: ASSPRGRGGNEQF

CDR3 length: 16
J gene: TRBJ1-1
V gene: TRBV7-9
CDR3 protein: ASSPILTGGGLNTEAF

CDR3 length: 11
J gene: TRBJ1-6
V gene: TRBV2
CDR3 protein: ASSPRGISPLH

CDR3 length: 11
J gene: TRBJ2-1
V gene: TRBV30
CDR3 protein: AWTLQQGARQF

CDR3 length: 10
J gene: TRBJ1-2
V gene: TRBV2
CDR3 protein: ASRERQGGYT

CDR3 length: 16
J gene: TRBJ2-2
V gene: TRBV21-1
CDR3 protein: ASSPKNPRRNPTGELF

CDR3 length: 15
J gene: TRBJ2-1
V gene: TRBV9
CDR3 protein: ASSARPGGAGYNEQF

CDR3 length: 11
J gene: TRBJ2-5
V gene: TRBV19
CDR3 protein: ASSIKSKETQY

CDR3 length: 12
J gene: TRBJ1-6
V gene: TRBV6-1
CDR3 protein: ASSEGGRNSPLH